This section outlines one TCR beta chain sequence together with its context. As yet, its antigen is unknown. V lost 4 bases, J lost 2 bases, and 9 bases stayed unmatched. The CDR3 totals 15 residues. Germline V CDR1 and CDR2: SQVTM, ANQGSEA. The entry originates in a study of blood T cells in healthy people across ages. Study context: Researchers report that template switching captured about one barcoded beta molecule per two T cells. General study results and limits: Naive and antigen-experienced cells could not be conclusively compared, given unsorted PBMCs.

Total RNA was extracted at no less than 6 micrograms per sample. Through a sample-barcoded 5' primer and a J-beta primer mix, a second PCR was run for roughly 7 to 11 cycles. Individual samples furnished no less than 3 million CDR3-containing paired-end reads apiece. TCRdb used MiXCR to reprocess the 5' RACE reads, holding one entry per CDR3 protein. This sample yields about 290,000 distinct CDR3 sequences, of which around 27% are seen a single time; 25% to 35% belongs to the top ten. J is TRBJ2-3 and V is TRBV29-1, with TRBD2 matching over 7 bases. The sequencing input was blood. The receptor was derived from a woman in her 70s in good health. CDR3 sequence reads: CSVGWGAGYTDTQYF. The CDR3 DNA reads as TGCAGCGTTGGCTGGGGAGCGGGGTACACAGATACGCAGTATTTT.